This TCR beta chain came from a study of Ad26.COV2.S vaccination and SARS-CoV-2 variants. The CDR3 length is 13 residues. With 7 bases removed from V and 2 bases from J, the gap between germline ends came to 14 bases. Germline assignment: CDR1 SQVTM and CDR2 ANQGSEA. Treatment: around 19 received Ad26.COV2.S at low or high dose, single or two shots; about five received placebo; per-sample allocation not given. It was on day 63 after the first vaccine or placebo injection that samples were taken. This person who donated was an adult of 18-55 years in Boston. What was given as vaccine was an Ad26 vector encoding Wuhan-strain SARS-CoV-2 spike. The table came from immunoSEQ multiplex PCR; TCRdb's copy has only in-frame clones and leaves some out. The sample records 300,000 to 400,000 clones, around four fifths being singletons.

The sequencing used peripheral blood, collected in a trial of Ad26.COV2.S vaccine versus placebo. The V call is TRBV29-1, the J call TRBJ2-5; weak D call: TRBD1 (7 bases). The sequence was obtained from a person aged 18-60 years who received the Ad26.COV2.S COVID-19 vaccine or a placebo. CDR3 residues: CSAPQGGQETQYF. DNA of the CDR3: TGCAGCGCCCCGCAGGGGGGACAAGAGACCCAGTACTTC.